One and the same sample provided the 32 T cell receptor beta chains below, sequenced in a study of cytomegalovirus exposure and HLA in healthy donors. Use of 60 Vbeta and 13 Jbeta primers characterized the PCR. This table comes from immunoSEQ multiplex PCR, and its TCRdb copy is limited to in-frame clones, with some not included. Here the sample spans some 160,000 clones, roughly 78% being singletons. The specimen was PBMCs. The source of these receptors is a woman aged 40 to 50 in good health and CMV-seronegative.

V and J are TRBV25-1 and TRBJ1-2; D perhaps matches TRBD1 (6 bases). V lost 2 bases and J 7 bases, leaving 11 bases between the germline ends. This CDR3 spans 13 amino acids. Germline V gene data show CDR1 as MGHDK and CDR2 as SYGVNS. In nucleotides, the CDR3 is TGTGCCAGCAGTGAAAGGAGCAGGGGTGGCTACACCTTC. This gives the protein CASSERSRGGYTF.

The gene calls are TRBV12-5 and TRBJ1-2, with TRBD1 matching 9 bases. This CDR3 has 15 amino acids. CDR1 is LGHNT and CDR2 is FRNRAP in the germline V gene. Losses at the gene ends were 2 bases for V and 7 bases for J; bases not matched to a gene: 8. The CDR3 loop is CASGLSPDRGGGYTF. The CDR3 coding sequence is TGTGCTAGTGGTTTGAGCCCGGACAGGGGAGGTGGCTACACCTTC.

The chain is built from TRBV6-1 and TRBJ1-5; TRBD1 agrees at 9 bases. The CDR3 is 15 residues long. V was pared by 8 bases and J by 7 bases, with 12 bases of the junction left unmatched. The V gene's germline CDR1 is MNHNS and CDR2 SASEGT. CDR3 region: CASERVGTGNQPQHF. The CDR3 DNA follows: TGTGCCAGCGAACGGGTGGGGACAGGGAACCAGCCCCAGCATTTT.

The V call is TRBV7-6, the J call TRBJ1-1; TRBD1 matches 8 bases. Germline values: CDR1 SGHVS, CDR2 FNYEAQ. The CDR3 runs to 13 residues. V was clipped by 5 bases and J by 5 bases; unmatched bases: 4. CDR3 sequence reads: CASSRQGRTEAFF. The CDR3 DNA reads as TGTGCCAGCAGCCGACAGGGGCGTACTGAAGCTTTCTTT.

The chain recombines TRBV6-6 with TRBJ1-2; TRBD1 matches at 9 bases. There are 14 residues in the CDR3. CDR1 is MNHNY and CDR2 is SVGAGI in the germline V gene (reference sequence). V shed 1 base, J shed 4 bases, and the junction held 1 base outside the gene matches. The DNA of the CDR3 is TGTGCCAGCAGTTACTTGACAGGGGGCTATGGCTACACCTTC. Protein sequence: CASSYLTGGYGYTF.

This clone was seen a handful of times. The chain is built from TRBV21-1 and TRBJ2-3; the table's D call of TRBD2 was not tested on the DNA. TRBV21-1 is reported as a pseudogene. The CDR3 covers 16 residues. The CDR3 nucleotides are TGTGCCAGCAGTGGGGGACTAGCGGGGAACACAGATACGCAGTATTTT. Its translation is CASSGGLAGNTDTQYF.

The CDR3: CASSPRRGGAGDYGYTF. DNA for the CDR3: TGTGCCAGTAGTCCCCGTCGGGGAGGGGCTGGGGACTATGGCTACACCTTC. This chain joins TRBV19 and TRBJ1-2; D is possibly TRBD1 (5 bases). The CDR3 is made up of 17 amino acids. Trimming took 5 bases from V and 3 from J, leaving 22 bases between them. Germline V lookup: CDR1 LNHDA, CDR2 SQIVND (reference sequence).

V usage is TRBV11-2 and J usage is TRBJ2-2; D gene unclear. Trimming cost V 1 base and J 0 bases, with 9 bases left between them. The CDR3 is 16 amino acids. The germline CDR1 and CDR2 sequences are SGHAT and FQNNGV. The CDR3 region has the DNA TGTGCCAGCAGCTTAGTTGGCAGCGCGAACACCGGGGAGCTGTTTTTT. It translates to CASSLVGSANTGELFF.

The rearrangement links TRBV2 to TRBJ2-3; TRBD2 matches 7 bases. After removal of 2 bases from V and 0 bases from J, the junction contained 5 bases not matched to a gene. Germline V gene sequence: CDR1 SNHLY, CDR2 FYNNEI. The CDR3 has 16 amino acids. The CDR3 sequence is CASSETGLHSTDTQYF. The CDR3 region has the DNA TGTGCCAGCAGTGAAACGGGACTACACAGCACAGATACGCAGTATTTT.

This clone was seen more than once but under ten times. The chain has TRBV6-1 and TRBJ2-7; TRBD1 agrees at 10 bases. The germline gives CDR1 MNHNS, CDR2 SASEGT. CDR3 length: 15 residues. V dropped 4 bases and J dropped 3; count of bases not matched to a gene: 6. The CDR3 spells CASSGRDRGDYEQYF. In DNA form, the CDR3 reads TGTGCCAGCAGTGGCAGGGACAGGGGAGACTACGAGCAGTACTTC.

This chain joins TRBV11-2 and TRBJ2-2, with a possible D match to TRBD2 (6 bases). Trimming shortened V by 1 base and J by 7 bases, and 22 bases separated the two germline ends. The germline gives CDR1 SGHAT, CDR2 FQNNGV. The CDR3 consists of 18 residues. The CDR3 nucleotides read TGTGCCAGCAGCTTAGGTCTGGGACTCCAAGCCGGGCGCGGGGAGCTGTTTTTT. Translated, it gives CASSLGLGLQAGRGELFF.

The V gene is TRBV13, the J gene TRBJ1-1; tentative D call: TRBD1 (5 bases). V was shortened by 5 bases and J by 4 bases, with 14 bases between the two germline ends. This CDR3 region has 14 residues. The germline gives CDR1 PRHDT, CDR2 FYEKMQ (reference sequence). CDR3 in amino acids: CASSPGGRGTEAFF. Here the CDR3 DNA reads TGTGCCAGCAGCCCCGGGGGGAGGGGCACTGAAGCTTTCTTT.

The CDR3 sequence is CASSQSRTSGGGLFF. In DNA, the CDR3 is TGCGCCAGCAGCCAATCGCGGACTAGCGGGGGGGGTCTGTTCTTC. This sequence joins TRBV4-1 and TRBJ2-1, with TRBD2 identical over 15 bases. Germline CDR1 is MGHRA and CDR2 is YSYEKL. This CDR3 is 15 amino acids long. Losses at the gene ends were 2 bases for V and 15 bases for J; bases not matched to a gene: 8.

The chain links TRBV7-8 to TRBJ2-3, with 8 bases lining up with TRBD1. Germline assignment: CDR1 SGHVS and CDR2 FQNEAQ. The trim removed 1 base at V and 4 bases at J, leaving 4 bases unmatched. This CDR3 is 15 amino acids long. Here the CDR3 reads CASSLVQGASDTQYF. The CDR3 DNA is TGTGCCAGCAGCTTAGTGCAGGGGGCTTCAGATACGCAGTATTTT.

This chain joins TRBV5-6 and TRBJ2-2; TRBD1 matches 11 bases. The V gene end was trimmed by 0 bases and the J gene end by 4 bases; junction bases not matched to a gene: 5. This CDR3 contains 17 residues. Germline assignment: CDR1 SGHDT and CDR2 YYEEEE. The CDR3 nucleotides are TGTGCCAGCAGCTTGGCCCGGGGACAGGGGGGCACCGGGGAGCTGTTTTTT. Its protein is CASSLARGQGGTGELFF.

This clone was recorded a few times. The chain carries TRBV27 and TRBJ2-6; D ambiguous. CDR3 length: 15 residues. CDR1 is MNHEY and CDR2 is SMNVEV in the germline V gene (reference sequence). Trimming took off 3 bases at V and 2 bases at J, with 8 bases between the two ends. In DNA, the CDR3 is TGTGCCAGCAGTTTGGAGCTACCTGGGGCCAACGTCCTGACTTTC. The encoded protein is CASSLELPGANVLTF.

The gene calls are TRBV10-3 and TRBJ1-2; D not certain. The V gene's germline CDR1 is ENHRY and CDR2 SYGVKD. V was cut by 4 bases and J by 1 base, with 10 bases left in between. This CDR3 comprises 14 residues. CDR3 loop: CAISVAPVNYGYTF. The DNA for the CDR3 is TGTGCCATCAGTGTCGCGCCGGTTAACTATGGCTACACCTTC.

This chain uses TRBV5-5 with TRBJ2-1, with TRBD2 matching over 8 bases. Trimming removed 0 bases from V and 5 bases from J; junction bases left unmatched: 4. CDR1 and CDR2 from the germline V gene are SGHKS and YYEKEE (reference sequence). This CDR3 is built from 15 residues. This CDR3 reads CASSLVGGAHNEQFF. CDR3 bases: TGTGCCAGCAGCTTGGTCGGGGGGGCCCACAATGAGCAGTTCTTC. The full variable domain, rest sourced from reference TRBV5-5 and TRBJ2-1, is DAGVTQSPTHLIKTRGQQVTLRCSPISGHKSVSWYQQVLGQGPQFIFQYYEKEERGRGNFPDRFSARQFPNYSSELNVNALLLGDSALYLCASSLVGGAHNEQFFGPGTRLTVL.

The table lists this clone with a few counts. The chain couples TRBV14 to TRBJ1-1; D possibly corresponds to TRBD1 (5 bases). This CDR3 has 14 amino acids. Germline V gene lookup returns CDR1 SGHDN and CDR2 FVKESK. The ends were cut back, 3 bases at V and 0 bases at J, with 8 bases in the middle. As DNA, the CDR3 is TGTGCCAGCAGCCAGCGGGGCATGAACACTGAAGCTTTCTTT. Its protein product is CASSQRGMNTEAFF.

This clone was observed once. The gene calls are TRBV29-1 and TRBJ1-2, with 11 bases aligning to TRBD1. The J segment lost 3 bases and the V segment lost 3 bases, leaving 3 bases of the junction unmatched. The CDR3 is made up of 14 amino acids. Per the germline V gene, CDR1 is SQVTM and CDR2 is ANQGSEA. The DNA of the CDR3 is TGCAGCGTTGACCCGGGACAGGGGGACTATGGCTACACCTTC. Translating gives CSVDPGQGDYGYTF.

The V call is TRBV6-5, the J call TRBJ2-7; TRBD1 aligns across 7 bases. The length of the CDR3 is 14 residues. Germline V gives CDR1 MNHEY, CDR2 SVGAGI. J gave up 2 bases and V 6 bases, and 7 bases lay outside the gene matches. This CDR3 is CASRLGQATYEQYF. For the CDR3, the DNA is TGTGCCAGCAGACTCGGACAGGCGACCTACGAGCAGTACTTC.

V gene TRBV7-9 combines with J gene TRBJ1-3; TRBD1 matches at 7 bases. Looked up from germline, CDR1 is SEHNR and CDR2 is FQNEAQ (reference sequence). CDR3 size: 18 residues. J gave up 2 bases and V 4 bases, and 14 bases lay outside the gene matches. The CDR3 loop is CASSSRRMTGKAGNTIYF. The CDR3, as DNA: TGTGCCAGCAGCTCGCGGCGGATGACAGGGAAGGCTGGAAACACCATATATTTT. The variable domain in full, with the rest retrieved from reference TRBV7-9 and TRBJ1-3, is DTGVSQNPRHKITKRGQNVTFRCDPISEHNRLYWYRQTLGQGPEFLTYFQNEAQLEKSRLLSDRFSAERPKGSFSTLEIQRTEQGDSAMYLCASSSRRMTGKAGNTIYFGEGSWLTVV.

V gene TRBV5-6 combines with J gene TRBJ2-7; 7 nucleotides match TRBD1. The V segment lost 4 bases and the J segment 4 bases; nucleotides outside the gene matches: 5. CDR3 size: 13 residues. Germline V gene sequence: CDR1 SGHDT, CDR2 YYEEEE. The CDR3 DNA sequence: TGTGCCAGCAGCACGGGACAGCTGTACGAGCAGTACTTC. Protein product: CASSTGQLYEQYF.

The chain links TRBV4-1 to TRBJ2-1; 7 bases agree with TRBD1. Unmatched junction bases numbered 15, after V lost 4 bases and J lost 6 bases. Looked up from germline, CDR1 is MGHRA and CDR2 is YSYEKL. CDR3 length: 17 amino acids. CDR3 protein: CASSLTGPGQYINEQFF. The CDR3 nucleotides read TGCGCCAGCAGCCTGACGGGACCGGGACAGTACATCAATGAGCAGTTCTTC.

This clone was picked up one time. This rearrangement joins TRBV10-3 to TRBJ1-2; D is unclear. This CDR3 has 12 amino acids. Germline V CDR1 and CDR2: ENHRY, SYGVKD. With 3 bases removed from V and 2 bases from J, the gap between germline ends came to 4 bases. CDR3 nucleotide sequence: TGTGCCATCAGTGACAGGAACTATGGCTACACCTTC. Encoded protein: CAISDRNYGYTF.

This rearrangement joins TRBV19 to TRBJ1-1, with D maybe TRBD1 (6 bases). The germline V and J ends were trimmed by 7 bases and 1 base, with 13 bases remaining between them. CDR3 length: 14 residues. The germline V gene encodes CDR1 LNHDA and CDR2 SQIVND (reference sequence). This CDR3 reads CASMGQIRNTEAFF. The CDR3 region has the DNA TGTGCCAGTATGGGACAAATAAGGAACACTGAAGCTTTCTTT.

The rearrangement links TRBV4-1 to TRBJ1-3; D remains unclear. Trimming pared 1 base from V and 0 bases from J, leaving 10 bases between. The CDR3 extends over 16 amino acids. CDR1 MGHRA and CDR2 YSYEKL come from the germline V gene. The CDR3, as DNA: TGCGCCAGCAGCCAAGGCGCCCGCCGCTCTGGAAACACCATATATTTT. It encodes CASSQGARRSGNTIYF.

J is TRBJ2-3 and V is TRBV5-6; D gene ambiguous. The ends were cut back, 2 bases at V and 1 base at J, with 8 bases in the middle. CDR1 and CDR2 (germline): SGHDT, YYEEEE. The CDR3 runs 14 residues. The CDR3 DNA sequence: TGTGCCAGCAGCTTTAGCATCGGCACAGATACGCAGTATTTT. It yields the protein CASSFSIGTDTQYF. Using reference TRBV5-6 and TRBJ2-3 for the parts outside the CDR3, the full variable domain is DAGVTQSPTHLIKTRGQQVTLRCSPKSGHDTVSWYQQALGQGPQFIFQYYEEEERQRGNFPDRFSGHQFPNYSSELNVNALLLGDSALYLCASSFSIGTDTQYFGPGTRLTVL.

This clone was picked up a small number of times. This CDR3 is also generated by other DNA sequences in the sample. As DNA, the CDR3 is TGTGCCTGGAGCCCTCGGGACACTGAAGCTTTCTTT. It yields the protein CAWSPRDTEAFF. The rearrangement uses TRBV30 and TRBJ1-1; D unresolved. This CDR3 comprises 12 residues. Trimming stripped 3 bases from V and 3 bases from J, with 8 bases between. The germline gives CDR1 GTSNPN, CDR2 SVGIG (reference sequence).

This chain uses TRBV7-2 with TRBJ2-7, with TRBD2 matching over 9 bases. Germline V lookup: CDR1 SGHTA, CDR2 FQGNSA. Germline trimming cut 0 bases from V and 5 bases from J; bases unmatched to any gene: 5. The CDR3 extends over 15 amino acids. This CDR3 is CASSLASGSLNEQYF. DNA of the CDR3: TGTGCCAGCAGCTTAGCTAGCGGGAGTCTGAACGAGCAGTACTTC. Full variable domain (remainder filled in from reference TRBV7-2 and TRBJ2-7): GAGVSQSPSNKVTEKGKDVELRCDPISGHTALYWYRQSLGQGLEFLIYFQGNSAPDKSGLPSDRFSAERTGGSVSTLTIQRTQQEDSAVYLCASSLASGSLNEQYFGPGTRLTVT.

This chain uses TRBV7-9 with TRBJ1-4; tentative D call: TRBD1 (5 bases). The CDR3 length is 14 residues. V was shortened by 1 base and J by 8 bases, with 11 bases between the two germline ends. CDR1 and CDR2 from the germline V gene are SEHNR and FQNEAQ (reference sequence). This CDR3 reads CASSLGAGYEKLFF. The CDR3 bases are TGTGCCAGCAGCTTAGGGGCAGGGTACGAAAAACTGTTTTTT.

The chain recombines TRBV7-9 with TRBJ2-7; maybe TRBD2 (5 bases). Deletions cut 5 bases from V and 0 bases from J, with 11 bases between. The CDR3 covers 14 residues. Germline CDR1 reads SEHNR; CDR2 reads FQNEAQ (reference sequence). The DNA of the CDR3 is TGTGCCAGCAGCCGGACTGGCCTCTCCTACGAGCAGTACTTC. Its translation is CASSRTGLSYEQYF.